These 5 T cell receptor beta chains were sequenced from one sample in a study of graft-versus-host responses after intestinal transplantation. Processing released intraepithelial and lamina propria lymphocytes from the graft tissue. Assay: immunoSEQ multiplex PCR; the TCRdb copy retains only in-frame clones and omits some. This sample carries 35,000 to 40,000 clones, about 85% of them seen once, and the ten largest clones take approximately 18%. The sequencing here drew on ileum tissue, taken 200 to 210 days after intestinal transplant. The source is a human patient who received an intestinal transplant, so some T cells may come from the graft donor.

This clone has more than one count but fewer than ten. The chain employs TRBV2 and TRBJ2-7; D remains unclear. The V end was cut by 3 bases, the J end by 6 bases, with 15 bases between. CDR1 is SNHLY, CDR2 FYNNEI, per germline. The CDR3 sequence is 14 residues long. CDR3 sequence: CASSEHQWLREQYF. The CDR3 region has the DNA TGTGCCAGCAGTGAGCACCAGTGGCTTCGCGAGCAGTACTTC.

V and J are TRBV5-4 and TRBJ2-1; 9 positions agree with TRBD2. The J segment lost 9 bases and the V segment lost 5 bases, leaving 6 bases of the junction unmatched. CDR1 is SGHNT and CDR2 is YYREEE in the germline V gene (reference sequence). This CDR3 comprises 13 residues. The CDR3 loop reads CASRFSLAGEQFF. The DNA for the CDR3 is TGTGCCAGCAGGTTTTCACTAGCGGGTGAGCAGTTCTTC.

The chain is built from TRBV9 and TRBJ1-1; D may be TRBD1 (6 bases). Between the trimmed V and J ends, which lost 0 bases and 3 bases, there was a span of 12 bases. The CDR3 totals 15 residues. The germline CDR1 and CDR2 sequences are SGDLS and YYNGEE. CDR3 protein: CASSVGAGEDTEAFF. The CDR3 bases are TGTGCCAGCAGCGTAGGAGCAGGGGAGGACACTGAAGCTTTCTTT.

The chain joins TRBV5-8 to TRBJ1-6; D remains unclear. Germline-derived CDR1 and CDR2 are SGHTS and YDEGEE. The CDR3 loop spans 15 amino acids. The V end lost 3 bases, the J end lost 3 bases, and 10 bases lay between the germline ends. CDR3 DNA sequence: TGTGCCAGCAGCTCCAATGGAGTCTATAATTCACCCCTCCACTTT. Protein product: CASSSNGVYNSPLHF. Full variable domain (rest looked up from reference TRBV5-8 and TRBJ1-6): EAGVTQSPTHLIKTRGQQATLRCSPISGHTSVYWYQQALGLGLQFLLWYDEGEERNRGNFPPRFSGRQFPNYSSELNVNALELEDSALYLCASSSNGVYNSPLHFGNGTRLTVT.

The chain uses TRBV2 and TRBJ2-5, with 12 bases aligning to TRBD2. CDR3 length: 18 residues. The trim removed 6 bases at V and 4 bases at J, leaving 15 bases unmatched. CDR1 and CDR2 from the germline V gene are SNHLY and FYNNEI. CDR3 sequence reads: CASRPSGGAYHGRETQYF. CDR3 bases: TGTGCCAGCAGGCCTAGCGGGGGGGCCTATCACGGTAGAGAGACCCAGTACTTC.